One TCR beta chain is described in this entry. The antigen is undetermined. In the study's own analysis: For the immunoSEQ data, sequences were junction-only without quality scores, so filtering differed. The protocol was immunoSEQ multiplex PCR, while the TCRdb copy is restricted to in-frame clones and leaves out a portion. Clone size and V and J calls were adopted from that table, with D and trimming inferred from the DNA. The sample holds approximately 1.9 million clones, about 94% seen once. The V gene's germline CDR1 is LNHDA and CDR2 SQIVND (reference sequence). V lost 4 bases, J lost 2 bases, and 18 bases lay in between. The CDR3 runs 16 residues. The data were obtained in a study of shared clonotypes between healthy human individuals. Study summary: There were three CD4 naive, three CD4 memory, two CD8 naive and one CD8 memory plates per donor. Study-level findings and limits: Memory subsets generally showed lower estimated richness than naive subsets.

The naive CD8 fraction comprised CD45RO-negative cells positively selected for CCR7 and excluded terminally differentiated effector memory CD45RA+ cells. Donors were healthy HIV-negative adults without recently reported acute infections or vaccinations. The sequenced sample consisted of naive CD8+ T cells from PBMCs. The sequence came from a man aged 18 to 29 in good health. Some clones in this sample may be carry-over from other donors' samples. The V call is TRBV19, the J call TRBJ2-7; D possibly corresponds to TRBD2 (5 bases). CDR3 nucleotide sequence: TGTGCCAGTAGTACTGGACTCTCCATGACAACCTACGAGCAGTACTTC. Its protein is CASSTGLSMTTYEQYF.